These 19 T cell receptor beta chains share one sample of origin, sequenced in a study of blood T cell repertoires in COVID-19. Clones were sequenced by immunoSEQ multiplex PCR, and TCRdb holds only the in-frame ones, with some missing. Of 260,000 or so clones in the sample, approximately 88% are singletons; the top ten hold approximately 8.8%. Sequencing was performed on peripheral blood. The source is a man aged 18 to 30 with active or convalescent COVID-19.

This rearrangement joins TRBV28 to TRBJ2-4; 8 bases align to TRBD1. The germline V gene encodes CDR1 MDHEN and CDR2 SYDVKM. This CDR3 is built from 15 residues. V lost 7 bases, J lost 9 bases, and 14 bases stayed unmatched. The CDR3 DNA sequence: TGTGCCAGCACCCCCGGACAGGGAATGCGAAGCATTCAGTACTTC. This codes for CASTPGQGMRSIQYF.

This clone appeared once. V usage is TRBV5-4 and J usage is TRBJ2-2; TRBD2 matches at 12 bases. The length of the CDR3 is 15 residues. Germline V gene data show CDR1 as SGHNT and CDR2 as YYREEE (reference sequence). The V and J ends lost 3 bases and 5 bases, in that order; junction bases with no gene match: 2. Here the CDR3 reads CASSYTSGGTGELFF. The CDR3 DNA reads as TGTGCCAGCAGCTATACTAGCGGGGGGACCGGGGAGCTGTTTTTT.

This clone was detected only a few times. The chain links TRBV4-1 to TRBJ2-5; 9 bases map to TRBD2. The CDR3 contains 17 residues. V lost 4 bases to trimming and J lost 1 base; unmatched junction nucleotides: 10. CDR1 is MGHRA, CDR2 YSYEKL, per germline. The CDR3, as DNA: TGCGCCAGCAGCCCCCTGGGTAGCGGGGGCCTCCAAGAGACCCAGTACTTC. The encoded protein is CASSPLGSGGLQETQYF.

This clone has only one observation. The V call is TRBV2, the J call TRBJ2-7; 7 nucleotides agree with TRBD1. Trimming took 3 bases from V and 5 from J; bases not matched to a gene: 7. CDR1 SNHLY and CDR2 FYNNEI come from the germline V gene. The CDR3 runs 14 residues. CDR3 in DNA: TGTGCCAGCAGTGAGTTACAGGGGCGGGACGAGCAGTACTTC. Its translation: CASSELQGRDEQYF.

This clone was found a few times. V gene TRBV24-1 combines with J gene TRBJ1-1; 9 nucleotides match TRBD1. Germline CDR1 KGHDR, CDR2 SFDVKD. V shed 0 bases, J shed 10 bases, and the junction held 8 bases outside the gene matches. The CDR3 spans 15 residues. CDR3 residues: CATSDLDRGRGVAFF. The DNA for the CDR3 is TGTGCCACCAGTGATTTGGACAGGGGGAGGGGTGTAGCTTTCTTT.

V gene TRBV10-2 combines with J gene TRBJ2-3; 9 bases map to TRBD2. The V gene's germline CDR1 is WSHSY and CDR2 SAAADI. With 3 bases clipped from V and 4 bases from J, the junction kept 14 bases outside the gene matches. This CDR3 region has 18 residues. As DNA, the CDR3 is TGCGCCAGCAGTGACCTGGTGGGGAGCGGGAGGAAGGCAGATACGCAGTATTTT. Residues: CASSDLVGSGRKADTQYF.

The chain employs TRBV29-1 and TRBJ1-1, with 7 nucleotides matching TRBD1. Germline CDR1 SQVTM, CDR2 ANQGSEA. This CDR3 has 14 amino acids. With 4 bases clipped from V and 2 bases from J, the junction kept 7 bases outside the gene matches. The CDR3 nucleotides are TGCAGCGTTGGGTGGGACAGACTTAACACTGAAGCTTTCTTT. Its protein product is CSVGWDRLNTEAFF.

The V gene is TRBV12-3 or TRBV12-4, the J gene TRBJ1-2, with a tentative D call TRBD1 (5 bases). The CDR3 totals 13 residues. V was trimmed by 6 bases and J by 3 bases, leaving 11 bases between them. CDR3 in amino acids: CASRATDYYGYTF. The CDR3 DNA sequence: TGTGCCAGCAGGGCGACAGACTACTATGGCTACACCTTC.

The V call is TRBV24-1, the J call TRBJ2-3; 10 bases map to TRBD2. This CDR3 contains 15 residues. V lost 3 bases and J lost 4; bases outside the gene matches: 3. Germline CDR1 and CDR2: KGHDR and SFDVKD. Here the CDR3 reads CATSDASGGPDTQYF. For the CDR3, the DNA is TGTGCCACCAGTGATGCTAGCGGGGGTCCAGATACGCAGTATTTT.

As DNA, the CDR3 is TGTGCCAGCAGCTTAGATCGGGCGGGGGGGCTTAGAACAGATACGCAGTATTTT. It translates to CASSLDRAGGLRTDTQYF. The chain recombines TRBV11-2 with TRBJ2-3; 9 bases fit TRBD2. Losses at the gene ends were 0 bases for V and 3 bases for J; bases not matched to a gene: 10. Germline V gene lookup returns CDR1 SGHAT and CDR2 FQNNGV. The CDR3 runs to 18 residues.

This clone has just a few counts. The chain couples TRBV10-1 to TRBJ2-1; 11 bases are shared with TRBD2. The CDR3 is 15 amino acids. The V gene end was trimmed by 3 bases and the J gene end by 6 bases; junction bases not matched to a gene: 4. Germline values: CDR1 WNHNN, CDR2 SYGVQD (reference sequence). This CDR3 reads CASSDSGGAVNEQFF. Here the CDR3 DNA reads TGCGCCAGCAGTGATAGCGGGGGGGCCGTCAATGAGCAGTTCTTC.

This clone was counted once. The J gene is TRBJ2-2, the V gene TRBV21-1; the table calls TRBD1, which could not be checked here. TRBV21-1 is a pseudogene locus. CDR3 size: 17 residues. DNA for the CDR3: TGTGCCAGCAGCAAAGCGCTTCAGACAAGTACCACCGGGGAGCTGTTTTTT. Its protein is CASSKALQTSTTGELFF.

As for this clone: The sample contains more than one DNA sequence encoding this CDR3. The chain employs TRBV3-1 (or the pseudogene TRBV3-2) and TRBJ2-7, with 10 bases matching TRBD2. Per the germline V gene, CDR1 is LGHDT and CDR2 is YNNKEL (reference sequence). The CDR3 is 15 residues long. Germline trimming cut 4 bases from V and 7 bases from J; bases unmatched to any gene: 10. The CDR3 protein is CASSRGLAAWGEQYF. CDR3 DNA sequence: TGTGCCAGCAGCCGCGGACTAGCGGCCTGGGGAGAGCAGTACTTC.

The rearrangement joins TRBV2 to TRBJ1-5, with TRBD1 identical over 9 bases. The trim removed 6 bases at V and 2 bases at J, leaving 8 bases unmatched. In germline, CDR1 is SNHLY, CDR2 FYNNEI. The length of the CDR3 is 16 residues. The DNA for the CDR3 is TGTGCCAGCAGGGACCACAGGGGGCCCGGCAATCAGCCCCAGCATTTT. Amino acid sequence: CASRDHRGPGNQPQHF.

The chain couples TRBV12-3 or TRBV12-4 to TRBJ2-2, with 8 nucleotides matching TRBD1. V lost 3 bases to trimming and J lost 13 bases; unmatched junction nucleotides: 4. The CDR3 totals 12 residues. The CDR3 DNA follows: TGTGCCAGCAGTTTGGGGACAGGTGGGCTGTTTTTT. It yields the protein CASSLGTGGLFF.

V and J are TRBV27 and TRBJ2-1; TRBD1 matches at 7 bases. The CDR3 runs to 13 residues. Per germline, CDR1 MNHEY and CDR2 SMNVEV (reference sequence). V dropped 3 bases and J dropped 6; count of bases not matched to a gene: 2. CDR3 nucleotide sequence: TGTGCCAGCAGTTTCGGGACAGCCAATGAGCAGTTCTTC. Translating gives CASSFGTANEQFF.

The CDR3 DNA follows: TGTGCCAGCAGCTTCGGGTCAGGGCCAGGGTATCAGCCCCAGCATTTT. Protein product: CASSFGSGPGYQPQHF. The chain links TRBV11-2 to TRBJ1-5, with D perhaps TRBD1 (5 bases). The germline V gene encodes CDR1 SGHAT and CDR2 FQNNGV. The CDR3 contains 16 residues. V gave up 3 bases and J gave up 5 bases, with 17 bases separating them.

In its sample, this clone was seen a few times. The CDR3 is CAIRYRENYEQFF. The CDR3 DNA follows: TGTGCCATCAGATACAGGGAAAACTATGAGCAGTTCTTC. V is TRBV10-3 and J is TRBJ2-1, with D possibly being TRBD1 (6 bases). The germline gives CDR1 ENHRY, CDR2 SYGVKD. The CDR3 totals 13 residues. V was pared by 6 bases and J by 8 bases, with 14 bases between.

The rearrangement links TRBV6-5 to TRBJ1-6; the D is unclear. There are 15 residues in the CDR3. The germline V gene encodes CDR1 MNHEY and CDR2 SVGAGI. Trimming removed 6 bases at V and 0 bases at J, with 9 bases between. CDR3 sequence reads: CASRGESSYNSPLHF. The CDR3 bases are TGTGCCAGCAGGGGAGAGAGCTCCTATAATTCACCCCTCCACTTT.